This T cell receptor (beta chain) was identified during a study of shared clonotypes between healthy human individuals. Libraries were prepared by immunoSEQ multiplex PCR; TCRdb keeps only in-frame clonotypes and omits some of them. The sample gives roughly 500,000 clones, around 73% of which show up once; more than 10% is in the top ten. Germline V gene lookup returns CDR1 SGHNT and CDR2 YYREEE (reference sequence). The CDR3 spans 14 residues. Points on this clone: Germline and junction disagree at one end, which may indicate a read error.

Sequenced sample: PBMCs. The TCR comes from a woman in her thirties or forties in good health. Some clones in this sample may be carry-over from other donors' samples. The chain couples TRBV5-4 to TRBJ1-1, with D uncertain. CDR3 residues: CVSSLASMNTEAFF. The DNA of the CDR3 is TGTGTCAGCAGCTTGGCCAGCATGAACACTGAAGCTTTCTTT.